This T cell receptor (beta chain) stems from a study of T cell changes during pregnancy in multiple sclerosis. This clone was counted once. The CDR3 covers 16 residues. Germline V gene lookup returns CDR1 SGDLS and CDR2 YYNGEE. The J segment lost 2 bases and the V segment lost 4 bases, leaving 9 bases of the junction unmatched. The method was immunoSEQ multiplex PCR; TCRdb's version includes in-frame clones alone and lacks a portion of them. The sample contains about 61,000 clones, 88% of which appear only once. The material was peripheral blood, obtained in the first trimester of pregnancy. The source of this sequence is a female donor with multiple sclerosis, enrolled in a pregnancy study. V and J are TRBV9 and TRBJ2-1; TRBD2 matches at 7 bases. CDR3 sequence: CASSRSAGDPYNEQFF. The DNA of the CDR3 is TGTGCCAGCAGCCGATCGGCGGGAGACCCCTACAATGAGCAGTTCTTC.